A single sample gave rise to the 15 T cell receptor beta chains below, sequenced in a study of early T cells in non-severe SARS-CoV-2 infection. TCRdb fed the 5' RACE reads into MiXCR, producing one record per CDR3 protein. The table shows some 27,000 distinct CDR3 sequences, with roughly 4.9% occurring only once. The material sequenced was whole blood. The receptors originated from an adult who was a healthcare worker with PCR-confirmed SARS-CoV-2 infection or an uninfected control (not recorded which).

By share, this clonotype counts as medium-sized. This sequence joins TRBV28 and TRBJ1-4; no reliable D call. The V and J ends lost 7 bases and 7 bases respectively, with 16 bases between them. This CDR3 has 14 amino acids. Germline CDR1 MDHEN, CDR2 SYDVKM. Here the CDR3 DNA reads TGTGCCAGCAACTACGATGACTCTGGTGAAAAACTGTTTTTT. Amino acid sequence: CASNYDDSGEKLFF.

This chain uses TRBV7-8 with TRBJ1-1; D might be TRBD1 (5 bases). The germline V gene encodes CDR1 SGHVS and CDR2 FQNEAQ. Deletions cut 1 base from V and 4 bases from J, with 13 bases between. There are 15 residues in the CDR3. The CDR3: CASSLGGAVFTEAFF. The DNA for the CDR3 is TGTGCCAGCAGCTTAGGAGGGGCTGTCTTCACTGAAGCTTTCTTT. The whole variable domain, remainder taken from reference TRBV7-8 and TRBJ1-1, is GAGVSQSPRYKVAKRGQDVALRCDPISGHVSLFWYQQALGQGPEFLTYFQNEAQLDKSGLPSDRFFAERPEGSVSTLKIQRTQQEDSAVYLCASSLGGAVFTEAFFGQGTRLTVV.

The chain has TRBV20-1 and TRBJ2-1; 8 bases agree with TRBD2. After removal of 3 bases from V and 6 bases from J, the junction contained 13 bases not matched to a gene. CDR3 length: 16 residues. Germline V gene data show CDR1 as DFQATT and CDR2 as SNEGSKA (reference sequence). The CDR3, as DNA: TGCAGTGCTAGCACACCCGGGAGGGCCGTGCCCAATGAGCAGTTCTTC. Encoded protein: CSASTPGRAVPNEQFF.

This clonotype appeared many times. The J gene is TRBJ1-4, the V gene TRBV7-2, with 8 bases matching TRBD1. Looked up from germline, CDR1 is SGHTA and CDR2 is FQGNSA. The CDR3 is 15 amino acids. The junction had 5 bases not matched to a gene; V was cut back by 3 bases and J by 5 bases. The CDR3: CASSLNRGENEKLFF. CDR3 sequence (DNA): TGTGCCAGCAGCTTGAACAGGGGGGAAAATGAAAAACTGTTTTTT.

This clonotype was observed at least ten times. The rearrangement links TRBV12-3 or TRBV12-4 to TRBJ1-6, with D possibly being TRBD1 (5 bases). V was clipped by 5 bases and J by 7 bases, with 21 bases between them. The CDR3 runs 17 residues. Written as DNA, the CDR3 is TGTGCCAGCAGTCGAGGTACCCCAGGGAGAAGGAATTCACCCCTCCACTTT. It specifies CASSRGTPGRRNSPLHF.

This clonotype was seen at least ten times. This chain connects TRBV12-3 or TRBV12-4 to TRBJ2-6; D ambiguous. There are 15 residues in the CDR3. V lost 6 bases and J lost 0, with 9 bases in between. The CDR3, as DNA: TGTGCCAGCAGGAAGGGTAGCTCTGGGGCCAACGTCCTGACTTTC. It is translated as CASRKGSSGANVLTF.

This clonotype occurred many times. The gene calls are TRBV6-6 and TRBJ1-1; 8 bases match TRBD1. Germline V gene data show CDR1 as MNHNY and CDR2 as SVGAGI (reference sequence). The trim removed 6 bases at V and 11 bases at J, leaving 8 bases unmatched. The CDR3 has 12 residues. In DNA form, the CDR3 reads TGTGCCAGCAGAGAAACAGGGGGAAAGGCTTTCTTT. It codes for CASRETGGKAFF.

This clonotype was seen many times. The V gene is TRBV4-1, the J gene TRBJ2-1; D possibly corresponds to TRBD2 (6 bases). The CDR3 has 13 amino acids. Trimming removed 1 base at V and 9 bases at J, with 10 bases between. Germline V lookup: CDR1 MGHRA, CDR2 YSYEKL. DNA for the CDR3: TGCGCCAGCAGCCAAGGACTAGTCGGTGAGCAGTTCTTC. Protein product: CASSQGLVGEQFF.

The chain employs TRBV29-1 and TRBJ1-1; D unresolved. The V and J ends lost 7 bases and 4 bases respectively, with 16 bases between them. Germline lookup yields CDR1 SQVTM and CDR2 ANQGSEA. The CDR3 is made up of 13 amino acids. CDR3 sequence: CSGTRSGSTEAFF. The CDR3 DNA sequence: TGCAGCGGCACGAGGTCAGGATCCACTGAAGCTTTCTTT.

The CDR3 sequence: CASSPTSGRADTQYF. CDR3 sequence (DNA): TGTGCCAGCAGTCCGACTAGCGGGAGGGCAGATACGCAGTATTTT. This chain joins TRBV28 and TRBJ2-3, with 14 bases aligning to TRBD2. There are 15 residues in the CDR3. V shed 5 bases, J shed 4 bases, and the junction held 2 bases outside the gene matches. In germline, CDR1 is MDHEN, CDR2 SYDVKM.

This clonotype was counted ten times or more. The genes are TRBV20-1 and TRBJ1-2; D is uncertain. The CDR3 is 13 amino acids. Germline CDR1 reads DFQATT; CDR2 reads SNEGSKA (reference sequence). V lost 1 base to trimming and J lost 4 bases, with 10 bases between them. The CDR3 protein is CSARGKTLYGYTF. CDR3 DNA sequence: TGCAGTGCTAGAGGAAAGACGCTCTATGGCTACACCTTC.

This clonotype was found many times. This chain uses TRBV20-1 with TRBJ2-7, with D maybe TRBD2 (5 bases). CDR1 and CDR2 from the germline V gene are DFQATT and SNEGSKA (reference sequence). The ends were cut back, 0 bases at V and 4 bases at J, with 19 bases in the middle. The CDR3 contains 16 residues. This CDR3 is CSARDVASLILYEQYF. CDR3 coding DNA: TGCAGTGCTAGAGATGTGGCTAGCTTGATCTTATACGAGCAGTACTTC.

This clonotype was recorded at least ten times. J is TRBJ2-6 and V is TRBV19, with unresolved D. This CDR3 has 15 amino acids. V was shortened by 2 bases and J by 1 base, with 6 bases between the two germline ends. Germline CDR1 and CDR2: LNHDA and SQIVND (reference sequence). CDR3 residues: CASSIRLSGANVLTF. Written as DNA, the CDR3 is TGTGCCAGTAGTATAAGACTTTCTGGGGCCAACGTCCTGACTTTC.

This clonotype was picked up many times. The chain uses TRBV10-3 and TRBJ2-2, with 8 positions matching TRBD1. This CDR3 is built from 14 residues. Trimming removed 8 bases from V and 5 bases from J; junction bases left unmatched: 7. Germline V gene data show CDR1 as ENHRY and CDR2 as SYGVKD. The CDR3 DNA follows: TGTGCCATCGGTCCCGGGACAGGAACCGGGGAGCTGTTTTTT. Its translation is CAIGPGTGTGELFF.

This clonotype occurred many times. The rearrangement uses TRBV5-1 and TRBJ2-2, with 14 bases identical to TRBD2. Germline CDR1 is SGHRS and CDR2 is YFSETQ. V lost 4 bases to trimming and J lost 5 bases; unmatched junction nucleotides: 4. The CDR3 spans 16 residues. CDR3 DNA: TGCGCCAGCAGCCCAGGGACTAGCGGGAGTACCGGGGAGCTGTTTTTT. This gives the protein CASSPGTSGSTGELFF.